This record covers a single T cell receptor (beta chain). The sample comes from a study of OX40 agonist ivuxolimab in advanced cancers. About the study: Every 2 weeks, patients received ivuxolimab intravenously, dosed at 0.01 to 10 mg/kg. A diagnosis of hepatocellular carcinoma, melanoma, renal cell or head and neck cancer was present in dose-escalation patients. Prior anti-PD-1, anti-PD-L1 or anti-CTLA-4 therapy was allowed; 40% had some.

V shed 0 bases and J 2 bases; nucleotides not matched to a gene: 8. CDR1 MGHRA and CDR2 YSYEKL come from the germline V gene. The CDR3 consists of 18 residues. Collection of blood occurred at baseline, at cycle 4 day 1, and at cycle 7 day 1. The protocol was immunoSEQ multiplex PCR, while the TCRdb copy is restricted to in-frame clones and leaves out a portion. The sample shows some 72,000 clones, 84% of them seen only once. The clonotype comes from an adult with an advanced solid tumor such as melanoma, head and neck, liver or kidney cancer. The sequences come from CD4+ or CD8+ T cells sorted from blood, collected in a trial of the OX40 agonist ivuxolimab. The chain recombines TRBV4-1 with TRBJ1-5; TRBD1 aligns across 9 bases. CDR3 residues: CASSQDNTGGLGNQPQHF. In DNA, the CDR3 is TGCGCCAGCAGCCAAGATAACACAGGGGGCCTTGGCAATCAGCCCCAGCATTTT.